This is a list of T cell receptor beta chains from one sample in a study of a mutant IDH1 vaccine in newly diagnosed glioma. The data were produced by immunoSEQ multiplex PCR, yet TCRdb's version contains in-frame clones alone and is incomplete. The sample has about 30,000 clones, around nine tenths seen once. These TCRs' antigens remain unknown. The specimen comprised PBMCs, sampled from a glioma patient whose treatment included an IDH1 peptide vaccine. The receptors were gathered from a man aged 35 to 55 with glioma. The CDR3 runs from the conserved cysteine through the conserved F or W. The D gene is left open where the match is weak. The listing skips clone size in some rows; elsewhere it reads once, few, many or a size class.

v_gene,d_gene,j_gene,abundance,CDR3nt,CDR3aa
TRBV19,-,TRBJ2-1,-,TGTGCCAGTAATACCGGGGTGGGGTACAATGAGCAGTTCTTC,CASNTGVGYNEQFF
TRBV21-1,-,TRBJ2-7,-,TGTGCCAGCACCCTCCGGGACTTGTTCTACGAGCAGTACTTC,CASTLRDLFYEQYF
TRBV19,TRBD1,TRBJ1-4,-,TGTGCCAGTAGAAAGGGACAGGCATCATCAACTAATGAAAAACTGTTTTTT,CASRKGQASSTNEKLFF
TRBV19,-,TRBJ1-2,once,TGTGCCAGTAGTATAATACGCCGAGAGAATAACTATGGCTACACCTTC,CASSIIRRENNYGYTF
TRBV6-4,TRBD1,TRBJ2-6,-,TGTGCCAGCAGTGGGGACAGTCTCTCTGGGGCCAACGTCCTGACTTTC,CASSGDSLSGANVLTF
TRBV2,TRBD2,TRBJ2-3,-,TGTGCCAGCAGTGCCTTAGCGGGAGGGAGCACAGATACGCAGTATTTT,CASSALAGGSTDTQYF
TRBV4-1,-,TRBJ1-4,-,TGCGCCAGCAGCCAAACAGACAGGTTAACTAATGAAAAACTGTTTTTT,CASSQTDRLTNEKLFF
TRBV5-1,-,TRBJ1-4,once,TGCGCCAGCAGCTTGGAACCGGGTCAGGCCACAAAACTGTTTTTT,CASSLEPGQATKLFF
TRBV27,TRBD2,TRBJ2-7,-,TGTGCCAGCAGTTTTACTAGCGGCCCCTACGAGCAGTACTTC,CASSFTSGPYEQYF
TRBV19,TRBD1,TRBJ1-4,-,TGTGCCAGTAGCTTGACAGGGGGCAATGAAAAACTGTTTTTT,CASSLTGGNEKLFF
TRBV7-9,TRBD1,TRBJ2-6,-,TGTGCCAGCAGCACCCGTCCGCGACAGGGCTCTGGGGCCAACGTCCTGACTTTC,CASSTRPRQGSGANVLTF
TRBV2,-,TRBJ2-7,-,TGTGCCAGCCAGGGGGAGGGTACCTACGAGCAGTACTTC,CASQGEGTYEQYF
TRBV10-1,-,TRBJ1-3,-,TGCGCCAAACATAGCTCTGGAAACACCATATATTTT,CAKHSSGNTIYF
TRBV6-5,-,TRBJ1-1,once,TGTGCCAGCAGTGGTGGGGGGGCTTCACAAGCTTTCTTT,CASSGGGASQAFF
TRBV6-6,TRBD1,TRBJ2-7,-,TGTGCCAGCAGGCCGGGACAGGGCTACGAGCAGTACTTC,CASRPGQGYEQYF
TRBV6-5,-,TRBJ2-5,-,TGTGCCAGCAGTTACCTTTCCGGGGAGACCCAGTACTTC,CASSYLSGETQYF
TRBV10-3,TRBD1,TRBJ1-4,-,TGTGCCATCAGAAGTACAGGGGGCGCGGATGAAAAACTGTTTTTT,CAIRSTGGADEKLFF
TRBV25-1,-,TRBJ1-2,once,TGTGCCAGCAGCTCAGGGTTAAACTATGGCTACACCTTC,CASSSGLNYGYTF
TRBV6-1,TRBD1,TRBJ2-4,-,TGTGCCAGCAGCTCCTGGACAGGGATAAAAGGCATTCAGTACTTC,CASSSWTGIKGIQYF
TRBV27,-,TRBJ2-1,-,TGTGCCAGCAGTTTATCGGTTCCCCGGCGGGGTGAGCAGTTCTTC,CASSLSVPRRGEQFF
TRBV25-1,TRBD2,TRBJ2-3,-,TGTGCCAGTACAAGCGGGGGGGCAGATACGCAGTATTTT,CASTSGGADTQYF
TRBV2,TRBD1,TRBJ1-1,few,TGTGCCAGCAGCCTGGCGCAGGGGGCAACTGAAGCTTTCTTT,CASSLAQGATEAFF
TRBV6-5,-,TRBJ2-7,-,TGTGCCAGCAGTTACAGACCGGGACTTGCCTCCGAGCAGTACTTC,CASSYRPGLASEQYF
TRBV5-1,-,TRBJ1-3,-,TGCGCCAGCAGCTTGATTCCAGGGGACTTCGTAAACACCATATATTTT,CASSLIPGDFVNTIYF
TRBV11-2,-,TRBJ1-4,few,TGTGCCAGCAGCTTAGAGGCAGGAGGGGATGAAAAACTGTTTTTT,CASSLEAGGDEKLFF
TRBV5-1,TRBD1,TRBJ1-4,-,TGCGCCAGCAGCCTCGGACAGGGAGGTGAAAAACTGTTTTTT,CASSLGQGGEKLFF
TRBV6-6,TRBD1,TRBJ1-2,-,TGTGCCAGCGGTGACAGGGGAGGTGGCTATGGCTACACCTTC,CASGDRGGGYGYTF
TRBV19,-,TRBJ1-1,-,TGTGCCAGTAGTATTAAACAGGGTGGCACTGAAGCTTTCTTT,CASSIKQGGTEAFF
TRBV19,TRBD1,TRBJ1-2,-,TGTGCCAGTAGTATACGGACAGGGAACTATGGCTACACCTTC,CASSIRTGNYGYTF
TRBV11-3,-,TRBJ2-3,-,TGTGCCAGCAGCAAGGGGTCAGATCTAGTCACAGATACGCAGTATTTT,CASSKGSDLVTDTQYF
TRBV19,-,TRBJ1-1,-,TGTGCCAGTAGTCCCACCGGGTCGAACACTGAAGCTTTCTTT,CASSPTGSNTEAFF
TRBV7-8,TRBD2,TRBJ2-2,few,TGTGCCAGCAGCTTGCGGGGGGAGGGCCATGGCACCGGGGAGCTGTTTTTT,CASSLRGEGHGTGELFF
TRBV7-2,TRBD2,TRBJ2-1,-,TGTGCCGGACGCGCGGGGGCCTACAATGAGCAGTTCTTC,CAGRAGAYNEQFF
TRBV28,TRBD1,TRBJ2-1,-,TGTGCCACCGAGGGACAGGGGGTTAATGAGCAGTTCTTC,CATEGQGVNEQFF
TRBV5-6,TRBD1,TRBJ2-7,-,TGTGCCAGCAGCCCGGCTCTCCTGGGACAGCTTTCCTACGAGCAGTACTTC,CASSPALLGQLSYEQYF
TRBV4-1,TRBD2,TRBJ2-1,-,TGCGCCAGCAGCCAAGTACCCCCACAACAAGCGGGAGGGATCGAGCAGTTCTTC,CASSQVPPQQAGGIEQFF
TRBV29-1,-,TRBJ1-1,-,TGCAGCGTCTTCCAGGGTCCGGGCACTGAAGCTTTCTTT,CSVFQGPGTEAFF
TRBV19,-,TRBJ2-4,-,TGTGCCAGTTCAATTCCGACTGTAGCCAAAAACATTCAGTACTTC,CASSIPTVAKNIQYF
TRBV19,-,TRBJ2-1,-,TGTGCCAGTAGTATAGGGGGCGGCGGGACCATCTACAATGAGCAGTTCTTC,CASSIGGGGTIYNEQFF
TRBV7-8,-,TRBJ1-2,-,TGTGCCAGCAGCGATGGGGCAGGACGATCTAACTATGGCTACACCTTC,CASSDGAGRSNYGYTF
TRBV5-1,TRBD1,TRBJ2-2,-,TGCGCCAGCAGCCCTCTCTGGACAGGGTCCGGGGAGCTGTTTTTT,CASSPLWTGSGELFF
TRBV7-9,TRBD2,TRBJ2-1,-,TGTGCCAGCAGATCCCATAGCGGGATATCAAATGAGCAGTTCTTC,CASRSHSGISNEQFF
TRBV29-1,-,TRBJ2-7,-,TGCAGCGTCCGGGACAACTCCTACGAGCAGTACTTC,CSVRDNSYEQYF